This TCR beta chain stems from a study of PD-L1 blockade in urothelial cancer. On the study more broadly: Males with urothelial cancer arising in the bladder constituted most of the 29 patients.

Method: immunoSEQ multiplex PCR; TCRdb's copy keeps in-frame clones and lacks some. This repertoire shows roughly 120,000 clones, around 89% found once; its top ten account for roughly 1.8%. Time point described: peripheral blood 6 weeks after treatment start. CDR3 length equals 13 residues. V lost 0 bases, J lost 6 bases, and 8 bases lay in between. Germline lookup yields CDR1 SGHRS and CDR2 YFSETQ. The starting material was PBMCs, obtained around atezolizumab (anti-PD-L1) treatment. The sequence derives from a man in his 60s with urothelial cancer. The J gene is TRBJ2-3, the V gene TRBV5-1, with a weak D call TRBD2 (5 bases). CDR3 amino acids: CASSLAWRDTQYF. The CDR3 region has the DNA TGCGCCAGCAGCTTGGCCTGGAGGGATACGCAGTATTTT.